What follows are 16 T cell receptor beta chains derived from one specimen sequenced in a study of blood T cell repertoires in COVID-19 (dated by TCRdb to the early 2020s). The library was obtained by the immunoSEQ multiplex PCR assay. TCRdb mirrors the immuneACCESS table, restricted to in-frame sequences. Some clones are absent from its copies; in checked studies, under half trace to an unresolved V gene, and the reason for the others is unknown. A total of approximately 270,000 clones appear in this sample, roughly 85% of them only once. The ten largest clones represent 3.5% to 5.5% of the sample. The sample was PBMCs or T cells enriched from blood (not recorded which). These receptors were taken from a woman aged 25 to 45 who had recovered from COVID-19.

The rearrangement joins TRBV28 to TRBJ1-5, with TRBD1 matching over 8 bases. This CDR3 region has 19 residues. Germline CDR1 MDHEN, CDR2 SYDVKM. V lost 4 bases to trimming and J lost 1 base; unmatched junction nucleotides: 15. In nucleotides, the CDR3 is TGTGCCAGCAGTTATTTTTGGGCAGGGGGCGTGAGAAGCAATCAGCCCCAGCATTTT. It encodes CASSYFWAGGVRSNQPQHF.

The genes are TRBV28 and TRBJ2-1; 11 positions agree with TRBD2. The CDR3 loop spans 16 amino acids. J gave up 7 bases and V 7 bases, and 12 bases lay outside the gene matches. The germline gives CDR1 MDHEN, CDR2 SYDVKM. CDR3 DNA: TGTGCCAGCAATACACCGGGACTAGCGGATACTAATGAGCAGTTCTTC. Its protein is CASNTPGLADTNEQFF.

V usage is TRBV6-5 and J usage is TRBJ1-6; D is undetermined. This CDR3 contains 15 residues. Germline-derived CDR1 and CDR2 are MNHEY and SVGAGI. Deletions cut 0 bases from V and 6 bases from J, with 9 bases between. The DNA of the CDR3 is TGTGCCAGCAGTTACTCGGTCGCAGTTAATTCACCCCTCCACTTT. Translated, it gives CASSYSVAVNSPLHF.

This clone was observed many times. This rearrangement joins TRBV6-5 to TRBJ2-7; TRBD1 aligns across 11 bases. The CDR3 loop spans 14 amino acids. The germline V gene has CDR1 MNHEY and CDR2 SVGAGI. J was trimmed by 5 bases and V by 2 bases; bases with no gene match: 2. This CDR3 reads CASSYGQGANEQYF. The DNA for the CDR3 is TGTGCCAGCAGTTACGGACAGGGGGCAAACGAGCAGTACTTC.

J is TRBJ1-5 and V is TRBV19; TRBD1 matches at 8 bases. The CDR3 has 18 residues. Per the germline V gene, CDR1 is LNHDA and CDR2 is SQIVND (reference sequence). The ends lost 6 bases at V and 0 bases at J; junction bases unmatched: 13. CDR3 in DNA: TGTGCCAGTAGACCCCATATGGACAGGGTCAATAGCAATCAGCCCCAGCATTTT. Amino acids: CASRPHMDRVNSNQPQHF.

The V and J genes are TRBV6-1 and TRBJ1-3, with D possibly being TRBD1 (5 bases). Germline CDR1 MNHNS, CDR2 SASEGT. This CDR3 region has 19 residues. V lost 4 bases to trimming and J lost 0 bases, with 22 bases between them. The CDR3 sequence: CASSGTRDFWGVSGNTIYF. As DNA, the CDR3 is TGTGCCAGCAGTGGGACCCGGGACTTTTGGGGAGTCTCTGGAAACACCATATATTTT.

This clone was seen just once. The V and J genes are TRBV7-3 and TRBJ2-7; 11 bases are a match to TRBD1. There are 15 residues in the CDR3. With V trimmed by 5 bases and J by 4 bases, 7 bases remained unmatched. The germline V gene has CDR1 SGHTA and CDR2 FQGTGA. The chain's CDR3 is CASSPGQGAMYEQYF. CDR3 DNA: TGTGCCAGCAGCCCAGGACAGGGGGCAATGTACGAGCAGTACTTC.

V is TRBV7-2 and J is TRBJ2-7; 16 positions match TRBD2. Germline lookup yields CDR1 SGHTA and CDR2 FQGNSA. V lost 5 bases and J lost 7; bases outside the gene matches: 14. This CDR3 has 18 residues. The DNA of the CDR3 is TGTGCCAGCAGCCAAGTCTCCGTGGGACTAGCGGGGGGGCGAGAGCAGTACTTC. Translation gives CASSQVSVGLAGGREQYF. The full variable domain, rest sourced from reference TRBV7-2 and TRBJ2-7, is GAGVSQSPSNKVTEKGKDVELRCDPISGHTALYWYRQSLGQGLEFLIYFQGNSAPDKSGLPSDRFSAERTGGSVSTLTIQRTQQEDSAVYLCASSQVSVGLAGGREQYFGPGTRLTVT.

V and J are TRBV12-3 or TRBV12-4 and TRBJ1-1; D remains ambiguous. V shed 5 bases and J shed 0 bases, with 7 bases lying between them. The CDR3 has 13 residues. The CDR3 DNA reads TGTGCCAGCAGTGAGGGCGTGAACACTGAAGCTTTCTTT. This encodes CASSEGVNTEAFF.

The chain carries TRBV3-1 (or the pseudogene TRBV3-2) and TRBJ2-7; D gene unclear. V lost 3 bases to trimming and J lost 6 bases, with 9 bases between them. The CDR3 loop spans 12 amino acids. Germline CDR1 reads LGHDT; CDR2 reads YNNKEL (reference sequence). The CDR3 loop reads CASSHSTGEQYF. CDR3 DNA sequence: TGTGCCAGCAGCCATTCGACGGGCGAGCAGTACTTC.

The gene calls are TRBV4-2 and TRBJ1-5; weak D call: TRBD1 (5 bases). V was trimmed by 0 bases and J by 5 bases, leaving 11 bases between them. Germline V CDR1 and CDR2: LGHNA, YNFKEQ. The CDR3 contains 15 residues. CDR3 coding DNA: TGTGCCAGCAGCCAAGATGGACACTATGATCAGCCCCAGCATTTT. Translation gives CASSQDGHYDQPQHF.

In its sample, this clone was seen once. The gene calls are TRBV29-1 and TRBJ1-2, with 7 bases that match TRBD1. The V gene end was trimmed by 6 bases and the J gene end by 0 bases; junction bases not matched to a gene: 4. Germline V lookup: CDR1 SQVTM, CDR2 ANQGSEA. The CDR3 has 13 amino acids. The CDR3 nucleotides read TGCAGCGTGAACCAGGGGGCTAACTATGGCTACACCTTC. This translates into CSVNQGANYGYTF.

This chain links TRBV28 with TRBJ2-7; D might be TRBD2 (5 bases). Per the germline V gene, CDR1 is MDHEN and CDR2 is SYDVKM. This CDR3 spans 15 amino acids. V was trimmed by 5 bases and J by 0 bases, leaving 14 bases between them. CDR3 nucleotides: TGTGCCAGCAGTACCCCGTTAGCGAGCTCCTACGAGCAGTACTTC. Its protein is CASSTPLASSYEQYF.

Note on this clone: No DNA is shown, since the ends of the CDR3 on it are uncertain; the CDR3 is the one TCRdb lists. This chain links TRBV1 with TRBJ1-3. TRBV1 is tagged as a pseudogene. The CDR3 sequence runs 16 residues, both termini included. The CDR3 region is CTSSLHLRVTGNTIYF.

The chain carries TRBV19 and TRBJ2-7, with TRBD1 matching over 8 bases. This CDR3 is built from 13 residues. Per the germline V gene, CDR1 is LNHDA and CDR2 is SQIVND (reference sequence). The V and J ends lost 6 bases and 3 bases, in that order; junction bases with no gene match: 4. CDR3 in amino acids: CASRITGGYEQYF. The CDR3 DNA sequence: TGTGCCAGTAGAATCACAGGGGGCTACGAGCAGTACTTC.

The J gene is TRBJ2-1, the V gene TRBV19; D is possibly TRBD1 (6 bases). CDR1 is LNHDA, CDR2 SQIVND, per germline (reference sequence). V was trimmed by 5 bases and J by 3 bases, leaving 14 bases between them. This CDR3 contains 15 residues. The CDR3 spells CASSSGQLIYNEQFF. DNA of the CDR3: TGTGCCAGTAGTTCCGGACAGCTAATCTACAATGAGCAGTTCTTC.